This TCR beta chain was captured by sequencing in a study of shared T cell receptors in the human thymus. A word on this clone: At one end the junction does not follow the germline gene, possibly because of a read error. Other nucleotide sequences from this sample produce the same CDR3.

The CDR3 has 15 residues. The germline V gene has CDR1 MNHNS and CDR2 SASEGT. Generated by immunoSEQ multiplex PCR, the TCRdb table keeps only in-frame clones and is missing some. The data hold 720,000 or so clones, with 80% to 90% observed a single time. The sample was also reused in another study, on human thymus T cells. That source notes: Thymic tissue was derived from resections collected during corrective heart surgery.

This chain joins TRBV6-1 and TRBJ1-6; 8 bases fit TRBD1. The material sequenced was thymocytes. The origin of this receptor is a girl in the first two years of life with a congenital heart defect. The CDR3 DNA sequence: TGTGCCATGGCGGACAGGGAAGATCCCAATTCCCCCCTCCACTTT. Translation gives CAMADREDPNSPLHF.